One T cell receptor beta chain is described in this entry. The antigen is unknown. It was the roughly 130-subject validation cohort, separate from the roughly 700-subject first cohort, to which the donors belonged. Produced via immunoSEQ multiplex PCR; TCRdb's table is partial and in-frame only. The sample has 100,000 to 150,000 clones; nearly 90% are singletons. This sample stems from a study of cytomegalovirus exposure and HLA in healthy donors. The study's findings and limits: Within the 100 to 150 validation repertoires, first-cohort TCR clusters tended to co-occur, according to a later analysis. In vitro experiments confirmed that three CMV-associated chains were specific for CMV antigens. The authors enumerated under 200 TCR beta chains as linked to cytomegalovirus.

The CDR3 runs 16 residues. Between the trimmed V and J ends, which lost 5 bases and 0 bases, there was a span of 13 bases. Germline CDR1 and CDR2: LGHNT and FRNRAP. The receptor comes from a woman under 30 in good health and CMV-seronegative. Specimen: PBMCs. The chain combines TRBV12-5 with TRBJ2-2; TRBD2 is a possible D gene (5 bases). CDR3 in amino acids: CASGLPPGSNTGELFF. CDR3 sequence (DNA): TGTGCTAGTGGTCTCCCCCCGGGGTCGAACACCGGGGAGCTGTTTTTT.